Below, 21 T cell receptor beta chains from the same sample are listed, as sequenced in a study of blood T cells in healthy people across ages. Alongside a J-beta primer mix, a sample-barcoded 5' primer served in a second PCR lasting roughly 6 to 11 cycles. Using its own MiXCR run on the 5' RACE reads, TCRdb lists one record per CDR3 protein. The sample includes nearly 800,000 distinct CDR3 sequences, around 25% of them seen just once. These same records also appear under a second study, on T cells of mothers and their children.

The sample taken for sequencing was blood. The receptors come from a boy between 5 and 17 years old in good health.

This clonotype was counted a few times. This rearrangement joins TRBV7-2 to TRBJ1-2; D is unclear. Between the trimmed V and J ends, which lost 2 bases and 0 bases, there was a span of 10 bases. The CDR3 runs to 15 residues. CDR1 SGHTA and CDR2 FQGNSA come from the germline V gene. The CDR3 DNA reads TGTGCCAGCAGCTTACGGGCAGAAGCTAACTATGGCTACACCTTC. It encodes CASSLRAEANYGYTF.

The V and J genes are TRBV6-6 and TRBJ1-4, with 7 bases lining up with TRBD1. Germline trimming cut 2 bases from V and 9 bases from J; bases unmatched to any gene: 12. The CDR3 is made up of 16 amino acids. The germline V gene has CDR1 MNHNY and CDR2 SVGAGI (reference sequence). This CDR3 reads CASSYPKPDRTQKLFF. The CDR3 DNA is TGTGCCAGCAGTTACCCGAAACCGGACAGGACTCAAAAACTGTTTTTT.

The chain joins TRBV10-3 to TRBJ2-3; 9 nucleotides match TRBD2. The germline gives CDR1 ENHRY, CDR2 SYGVKD. Trimming took 5 bases from V and 5 from J; bases not matched to a gene: 8. The CDR3 totals 15 residues. In nucleotides, the CDR3 is TGTGCCATCAGTAGCGGGAGGCCCTCCGGAGATACGCAGTATTTT. Its protein product is CAISSGRPSGDTQYF.

In this sample, this clonotype turned up once. The rearrangement joins TRBV5-1 to TRBJ2-5; D perhaps matches TRBD1 (7 bases). The DNA end lines up better with TRBJ2-7; the J call may be wrong. Germline V gives CDR1 SGHRS, CDR2 YFSETQ. The CDR3 consists of 15 residues. CDR3 loop: CASSPVEGAEYEQYF. The CDR3 DNA reads as TGCGCCAGCAGCCCCGTGGAGGGGGCGGAGTACGAGCAGTACTTC.

This clonotype was recorded a few times. V and J are TRBV20-1 and TRBJ2-5; D remains unclear. The V and J ends lost 3 bases and 3 bases respectively, with 8 bases between them. The CDR3 is 12 residues long. Germline CDR1 is DFQATT and CDR2 is SNEGSKA (reference sequence). CDR3 sequence: CSARITEETQYF. In nucleotides, the CDR3 is TGCAGTGCTAGGATCACGGAAGAGACCCAGTACTTC.

V and J are TRBV5-4 and TRBJ2-1; 13 bases fit TRBD2. Germline V gene lookup returns CDR1 SGHNT and CDR2 YYREEE (reference sequence). V dropped 5 bases and J dropped 12; count of bases not matched to a gene: 11. The CDR3 runs to 15 residues. Here the CDR3 reads CASSSGTSGISGQFF. The CDR3 DNA follows: TGTGCCAGCAGTTCCGGGACTAGCGGGATCAGCGGGCAGTTCTTC.

The V call is TRBV12-3 or TRBV12-4, the J call TRBJ1-2; D is ambiguous. The CDR3 length is 15 residues. V shed 0 bases and J shed 4 bases, with 12 bases lying between them. The chain's CDR3 is CASSLANKEAYGYTF. CDR3 DNA sequence: TGTGCCAGCAGTTTAGCGAACAAGGAAGCCTATGGCTACACCTTC.

The chain is built from TRBV7-9 and TRBJ2-1; 7 bases fit TRBD2. The germline CDR1 and CDR2 sequences are SEHNR and FQNEAQ (reference sequence). V shed 5 bases, J shed 4 bases, and the junction held 8 bases outside the gene matches. The CDR3 spans 15 residues. The CDR3 loop is CASSPSSGSYNEQFF. For the CDR3, the DNA is TGTGCCAGCAGCCCATCTAGCGGCTCGTACAATGAGCAGTTCTTC.

This clonotype was observed once. This sequence joins TRBV19 and TRBJ2-7, with D possibly matching TRBD2 (6 bases). Germline V gene data show CDR1 as LNHDA and CDR2 as SQIVND (reference sequence). The V end was cut by 4 bases, the J end by 2 bases, with 12 bases between. CDR3 length equals 14 residues. Here the CDR3 reads CASSTGLLTYEQYF. CDR3 DNA: TGTGCCAGTAGTACGGGACTCCTAACCTACGAGCAGTACTTC.

This clonotype was picked up a small number of times. The chain joins TRBV2 to TRBJ2-1; TRBD1 might be the D (6 bases). The CDR3 extends over 13 amino acids. With 8 bases removed from V and 5 bases from J, the gap between germline ends came to 13 bases. The germline CDR1 and CDR2 sequences are SNHLY and FYNNEI. The CDR3 DNA sequence: TGTGCCAGCTTACAGGGTGTGAACAATGAGCAGTTCTTC. Protein product: CASLQGVNNEQFF. Full variable domain (missing parts from reference TRBV2 and TRBJ2-1): EPEVTQTPSHQVTQMGQEVILRCVPISNHLYFYWYRQILGQKVEFLVSFYNNEISEKSEIFDDQFSVERPDGSNFTLKIRSTKLEDSAMYFCASLQGVNNEQFFGPGTRLTVL.

This clonotype showed up just a few times. The CDR3: CASILHNNSYNSPLHF. For the CDR3, the DNA is TGTGCCAGCATCCTCCACAACAACTCCTATAATTCACCCCTCCACTTT. J is TRBJ1-6 and V is TRBV9; no clear D gene. V was trimmed by 6 bases and J by 0 bases, leaving 13 bases between them. CDR1 and CDR2 (germline): SGDLS, YYNGEE. The CDR3 is 16 residues long.

This clonotype was counted at least ten times. The V and J genes are TRBV7-2 and TRBJ1-1; 7 bases are shared with TRBD1. The V and J ends lost 1 base and 1 base, in that order; junction bases with no gene match: 3. Germline CDR1 and CDR2: SGHTA and FQGNSA. The CDR3 consists of 15 residues. As DNA, the CDR3 is TGTGCCAGCAGCTTAGAGGGGGCTGGGAACACTGAAGCTTTCTTT. Amino acid sequence: CASSLEGAGNTEAFF.

This clonotype was recorded a few times. The CDR3 reads CASSGDRGNEKLFF. As DNA, the CDR3 is TGTGCCAGCAGTGGGGACAGGGGAAATGAAAAACTGTTTTTT. The chain uses TRBV25-1 and TRBJ1-4; TRBD1 matches at 10 bases. The germline gives CDR1 MGHDK, CDR2 SYGVNS. CDR3 length: 14 amino acids. V gave up 4 bases and J gave up 5 bases; unmatched junction bases: 1. Full variable domain (missing parts from reference TRBV25-1 and TRBJ1-4): EADIYQTPRYLVIGTGKKITLECSQTMGHDKMYWYQQDPGMELHLIHYSYGVNSTEKGDLSSESTVSRIRTEHFPLTLESARPSHTSQYLCASSGDRGNEKLFFGSGTQLSVL.

V is TRBV25-1 and J is TRBJ1-2; a weak D match, TRBD1 (5 bases). Between the trimmed V and J ends, which lost 2 bases and 4 bases, there was a span of 14 bases. CDR3 length: 15 amino acids. Germline V gene lookup returns CDR1 MGHDK and CDR2 SYGVNS. The CDR3 loop is CASSEEFGQGYGYTF. The DNA of the CDR3 is TGTGCCAGCAGTGAAGAATTTGGCCAGGGCTATGGCTACACCTTC.

This clonotype was seen only a few times. The chain combines TRBV10-3 with TRBJ2-7, with D tentatively TRBD1 (5 bases). Germline CDR1 reads ENHRY; CDR2 reads SYGVKD. This CDR3 has 14 amino acids. With 7 bases removed from V and 3 bases from J, the gap between germline ends came to 16 bases. The CDR3: CAIIVGQGIYEQYF. CDR3 sequence (DNA): TGTGCCATCATCGTCGGGCAGGGAATCTACGAGCAGTACTTC.

This clonotype appeared a few times. The chain joins TRBV9 to TRBJ1-2; maybe TRBD1 (6 bases). V lost 0 bases, J lost 6 bases, and 9 bases lay in between. Germline lookup yields CDR1 SGDLS and CDR2 YYNGEE. CDR3 size: 13 residues. The CDR3 region has the DNA TGTGCCAGCAGCGTAGGGACAGCCGATGGCTACACCTTC. Translated, it gives CASSVGTADGYTF.

The V call is TRBV10-3, the J call TRBJ2-5; 11 bases map to TRBD2. Germline CDR1 and CDR2: ENHRY and SYGVKD. This CDR3 spans 14 amino acids. V was pared by 6 bases and J by 5 bases, with 5 bases of the junction left unmatched. The CDR3 sequence is CAIRGTSGEETQYF. The DNA of the CDR3 is TGTGCCATCAGGGGGACTAGCGGAGAGGAGACCCAGTACTTC.

About this clonotype itself: Mismatch with germline at one junction end may stem from a read error. This sequence joins TRBV9 and TRBJ2-3, with TRBD2 identical over 7 bases. This CDR3 has 13 amino acids. CDR1 SGDLS and CDR2 YYNGEE come from the germline V gene. The CDR3 nucleotides read TGTGCCAGCACGGGGGGATCTACAGATATGCAGTATTTT. Encoded protein: CASTGGSTDMQYF.

This clonotype was seen a few times. The CDR3 coding sequence is TGTGCCAGCAGCTCATCCCGGGGGCGGGTAGAGACCCAGTACTTC. It codes for CASSSSRGRVETQYF. V and J are TRBV7-2 and TRBJ2-5, with D perhaps assigned TRBD1 or TRBD2 (6 bases each). The V end lost 4 bases, the J end lost 4 bases, and 16 bases lay between the germline ends. Germline-derived CDR1 and CDR2 are SGHTA and FQGNSA. The CDR3 is 15 amino acids. The full variable domain, rest sourced from reference TRBV7-2 and TRBJ2-5, is GAGVSQSPSNKVTEKGKDVELRCDPISGHTALYWYRQSLGQGLEFLIYFQGNSAPDKSGLPSDRFSAERTGGSVSTLTIQRTQQEDSAVYLCASSSSRGRVETQYFGPGTRLLVL.

J is TRBJ1-6 and V is TRBV28; D perhaps matches TRBD1 (6 bases). V shed 5 bases and J shed 7 bases, with 15 bases lying between them. The CDR3 covers 15 residues. Germline V lookup: CDR1 MDHEN, CDR2 SYDVKM. CDR3 region: CASSPQGFGNSPLHF. CDR3 nucleotide sequence: TGTGCCAGCAGTCCACAGGGTTTTGGCAATTCACCCCTCCACTTT.

This clonotype was recorded a few times. V gene TRBV5-1 combines with J gene TRBJ2-2, with D maybe TRBD1 (6 bases). Trimming took off 7 bases at V and 7 bases at J, with 20 bases between the two ends. Per the germline V gene, CDR1 is SGHRS and CDR2 is YFSETQ. The CDR3 extends over 15 amino acids. The CDR3 nucleotides read TGCGCCAGCGCCTGGACAGCCACGGGGATCGGGGAGCTGTTTTTT. Translating gives CASAWTATGIGELFF. The full variable domain, its missing parts supplied by reference TRBV5-1 and TRBJ2-2, is KAGVTQTPRYLIKTRGQQVTLSCSPISGHRSVSWYQQTPGQGLQFLFEYFSETQRNKGNFPGRFSGRQFSNSRSEMNVSTLELGDSALYLCASAWTATGIGELFFGEGSRLTVL.